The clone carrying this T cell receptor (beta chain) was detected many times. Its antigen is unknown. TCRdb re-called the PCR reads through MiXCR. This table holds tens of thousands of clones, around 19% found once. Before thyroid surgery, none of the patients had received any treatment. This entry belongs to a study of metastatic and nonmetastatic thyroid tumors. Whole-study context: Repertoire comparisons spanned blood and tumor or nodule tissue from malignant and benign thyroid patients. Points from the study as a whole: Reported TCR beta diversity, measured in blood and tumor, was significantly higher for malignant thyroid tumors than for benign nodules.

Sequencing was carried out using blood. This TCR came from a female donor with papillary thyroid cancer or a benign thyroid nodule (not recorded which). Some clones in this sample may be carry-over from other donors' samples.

Written as DNA, the CDR3 is TGCAGTGCTAACGCTGGGAGCGTCACTGAAGCTTTCTTT. Translation: CSANAGSVTEAFF. J is TRBJ1-1 and V is TRBV20-1, with D unclear. CDR3 size: 13 residues. Trimming shortened V by 4 bases and J by 4 bases, and 13 bases separated the two germline ends. Germline loops: CDR1 DFQATT, CDR2 SNEGSKA (reference sequence).